The T cell receptor beta chain described here comes from a study of blood T cell repertoires in COVID-19. For the study at large: Material from acute and convalescent COVID-19 was sourced from the United States, Italy and Spain. Sources were T cells, B-cell-depleted T cells, or PBMCs; the material itself was cDNA or gDNA.

CDR3 length: 17 residues. The ends lost 3 bases at V and 6 bases at J; junction bases unmatched: 14. Germline V CDR1 and CDR2: KGHSH, LQKENI. Original methodology: Scientists estimated how many nucleated cells there were by amplifying reference gene primers. Assay: immunoSEQ multiplex PCR; the TCRdb copy retains only in-frame clones and omits some. From that table come the V and J calls and clone size; the DNA was used to work out D and trimming. The profile shows about 200,000 clones, about three quarters of them singletons. The sequenced sample consisted of peripheral blood. The chain employs TRBV18 and TRBJ2-5, with TRBD1 matching 9 bases. The sequence came from an elderly woman with active or convalescent COVID-19. The CDR3 reads CASSPTQQQGAGQTQYF. Here the CDR3 DNA reads TGTGCCAGCTCACCGACCCAACAACAGGGGGCAGGTCAGACCCAGTACTTC. The full variable domain, in which reference TRBV18 and TRBJ2-5 provide the parts outside the CDR3, is NAGVMQNPRHLVRRRGQEARLRCSPMKGHSHVYWYRQLPEEGLKFMVYLQKENIIDESGMPKERFSAEFPKEGPSILRIQQVVRGDSAAYFCASSPTQQQGAGQTQYFGPGTRLLVL.